These T cell receptor beta chains were read from a single sample in a study of blood T cell repertoires in COVID-19. The assay was immunoSEQ multiplex PCR, and TCRdb's table has in-frame clones only and misses some. This sample has 150,000 or so clones, with about 80% found just once. Sequencing was carried out using peripheral blood. These receptor sequences come from a woman aged 55-75 years with acute or convalescent COVID-19. Each CDR3 is given with its conserved first and last residue. Each record gives: J gene, clone size, V gene, D gene, CDR3 DNA, CDR3 protein. D genes are given only for firm matches. Some rows have no size entry. The others give once, few or many, or a class for an expanded clone.

J gene: TRBJ1-1; clone size: NA; V gene: TRBV5-1; D gene: TRBD1; CDR3 DNA: TGCGCCAGCAGCTCCTCCGGGACAGGGAATATTGAAGCTTTCTTT; CDR3 protein: CASSSSGTGNIEAFF
J gene: TRBJ1-1; clone size: NA; V gene: TRBV27; D gene: TRBD1; CDR3 DNA: TGTGCCAGCAGACCCGACAGGGGCAGCACTGAAGCTTTCTTT; CDR3 protein: CASRPDRGSTEAFF
J gene: TRBJ2-5; clone size: NA; V gene: TRBV29-1; D gene: TRBD1; CDR3 DNA: TGCAGCGTTGTAGGGGCAGGGGGCAGGGAGACCCAGTACTTC; CDR3 protein: CSVVGAGGRETQYF
J gene: TRBJ1-2; clone size: NA; V gene: TRBV4-1; D gene: NA; CDR3 DNA: TGCGCCAGCAGCCAGATTATGACAGGCGACTATGGCTACACCTTC; CDR3 protein: CASSQIMTGDYGYTF
J gene: TRBJ2-1; clone size: once; V gene: TRBV7-3; D gene: TRBD2; CDR3 DNA: TGTGCCAGCAGCTTACAGGGACTAGCTATCGCGGATGAGCAGTTCTTC; CDR3 protein: CASSLQGLAIADEQFF
J gene: TRBJ2-2; clone size: NA; V gene: TRBV6-5; D gene: NA; CDR3 DNA: TGTGCCAGCAGGGTACAGGGGAACACCGGGGAGCTGTTTTTT; CDR3 protein: CASRVQGNTGELFF
J gene: TRBJ1-1; clone size: NA; V gene: TRBV18; D gene: NA; CDR3 DNA: TGTGCCAGCTCACCTCGACAGAGCGGGGCCACTGAAGCTTTCTTT; CDR3 protein: CASSPRQSGATEAFF
J gene: TRBJ2-4; clone size: NA; V gene: TRBV29-1; D gene: TRBD1; CDR3 DNA: TGCAGCGGAAACAGGGGGGACATTCAGTACTTC; CDR3 protein: CSGNRGDIQYF
J gene: TRBJ2-3; clone size: few; V gene: TRBV19; D gene: NA; CDR3 DNA: TGTGCCAGTAGTAGCGAGCGGAACACAGATACGCAGTATTTT; CDR3 protein: CASSSERNTDTQYF
J gene: TRBJ1-1; clone size: NA; V gene: TRBV6-6; D gene: NA; CDR3 DNA: TGTGCCAGCAGCCGAGAACTCGAGCAAAACACTGAAGCTTTCTTT; CDR3 protein: CASSRELEQNTEAFF
J gene: TRBJ1-6; clone size: NA; V gene: TRBV13; D gene: NA; CDR3 DNA: TGTGCCAGCAGCTTAATCCTTTCACCCCTCCACTTT; CDR3 protein: CASSLILSPLHF
J gene: TRBJ1-2; clone size: once; V gene: TRBV27; D gene: NA; CDR3 DNA: TGTGCCAGCAGTTTAAATGGGTGGAGGGGTGGCTACACCTTC; CDR3 protein: CASSLNGWRGGYTF
J gene: TRBJ1-5; clone size: NA; V gene: TRBV2; D gene: NA; CDR3 DNA: TGTGCCAGCAGTGTAAGGAGCTATCAGCCCCAGCATTTT; CDR3 protein: CASSVRSYQPQHF
J gene: TRBJ2-5; clone size: NA; V gene: TRBV2; D gene: TRBD1; CDR3 DNA: TGTGCCAGCAGCACTAAACCGGGACAGGGGGCCGGAGAGACCCAGTACTTC; CDR3 protein: CASSTKPGQGAGETQYF
J gene: TRBJ2-2; clone size: NA; V gene: TRBV19; D gene: NA; CDR3 DNA: TGTGCCAGTAGTATCTCTGGGGGCTCGAACACCGGGGAGCTGTTTTTT; CDR3 protein: CASSISGGSNTGELFF
J gene: TRBJ2-2; clone size: few; V gene: TRBV7-3; D gene: TRBD2; CDR3 DNA: TGTGCCAGCAGCTCGGGACTAGCGGGGGTCGGAACCGGGGAGCTGTTTTTT; CDR3 protein: CASSSGLAGVGTGELFF
J gene: TRBJ1-2; clone size: NA; V gene: TRBV7-9; D gene: NA; CDR3 DNA: TGTGCCAGCAGCTTTGGGCAGGGCTATGGCTACACCTTC; CDR3 protein: CASSFGQGYGYTF
J gene: TRBJ2-1; clone size: NA; V gene: TRBV5-6; D gene: NA; CDR3 DNA: TGTGCCAGCAACCTACCGGGCTGGGGCCCGTTCTTC; CDR3 protein: CASNLPGWGPFF
J gene: TRBJ1-1; clone size: NA; V gene: TRBV27; D gene: NA; CDR3 DNA: TGTGCCAGCAAAGGAGGGGCAGGGTTAAGGAACACTGAAGCTTTCTTT; CDR3 protein: CASKGGAGLRNTEAFF
J gene: TRBJ1-2; clone size: NA; V gene: TRBV19; D gene: NA; CDR3 DNA: TGTGCCAGTAGTATTGTTGCGGCGACCTTGGTGGCGAGAAATGGCTACACCTTC; CDR3 protein: CASSIVAATLVARNGYTF
J gene: TRBJ1-6; clone size: NA; V gene: TRBV6-5; D gene: TRBD1; CDR3 DNA: TGTGCCAGCAGGCTACAGGGGGCCTATAATTCACCCCTCCACTTT; CDR3 protein: CASRLQGAYNSPLHF
J gene: TRBJ1-2; clone size: NA; V gene: TRBV3-1/TRBV3-2; D gene: TRBD1; CDR3 DNA: TGTGCCAGCAGCCAAGGGTGGCAGGGGGCCGGTGGCTACACCTTC; CDR3 protein: CASSQGWQGAGGYTF
J gene: TRBJ1-2; clone size: NA; V gene: TRBV6-1; D gene: NA; CDR3 DNA: TGTGCCAGCAGTGAATTTGGCGGTGGCTACACCTTC; CDR3 protein: CASSEFGGGYTF
J gene: TRBJ2-2; clone size: NA; V gene: TRBV11-3; D gene: NA; CDR3 DNA: TGTGCCAGCAGCTTAGTCCGCGCCGGGGAGCTGTTTTTT; CDR3 protein: CASSLVRAGELFF
J gene: TRBJ1-1; clone size: NA; V gene: TRBV6-4; D gene: NA; CDR3 DNA: TGTGCCAGCAGTGACTCTAACCGGGATTTGGGGGCCACTGAAGCTTTCTTT; CDR3 protein: CASSDSNRDLGATEAFF
J gene: TRBJ1-2; clone size: NA; V gene: TRBV21-1; D gene: NA; CDR3 DNA: TGTGCCAGCAGCAAAGTAGTCAGGGCCAACTATGGCTACACCTTC; CDR3 protein: CASSKVVRANYGYTF
J gene: TRBJ2-1; clone size: NA; V gene: TRBV5-1; D gene: TRBD1; CDR3 DNA: TGCGCCAGCGTCCCGGGACAGGGGACGGAGAATGAGCAGTTCTTC; CDR3 protein: CASVPGQGTENEQFF
J gene: TRBJ2-5; clone size: few; V gene: TRBV6-6; D gene: NA; CDR3 DNA: TGTGCCAGCACGCACCTTAGCGGAGCGTACCAAGAGACCCAGTACTTC; CDR3 protein: CASTHLSGAYQETQYF
J gene: TRBJ1-2; clone size: NA; V gene: TRBV9; D gene: TRBD1; CDR3 DNA: TGTGCCAGCAGCCTACGACAGGGCCGGAACTACACCTTC; CDR3 protein: CASSLRQGRNYTF
J gene: TRBJ1-5; clone size: NA; V gene: TRBV18; D gene: NA; CDR3 DNA: TGTGCCAGCTCACCGGATCGCGGGAGCAATCAGCCCCAGCATTTT; CDR3 protein: CASSPDRGSNQPQHF
J gene: TRBJ1-5; clone size: NA; V gene: TRBV10-2; D gene: NA; CDR3 DNA: TGCGCCAGCAGTGATACGGGGAAACGAAATCAGCCCCAGCATTTT; CDR3 protein: CASSDTGKRNQPQHF
J gene: TRBJ1-1; clone size: NA; V gene: TRBV20-1; D gene: TRBD1; CDR3 DNA: TGCAGTGCTAGTCCACCAGGGGGCTGGGTGAACACTGAAGCTTTCTTT; CDR3 protein: CSASPPGGWVNTEAFF
J gene: TRBJ2-1; clone size: NA; V gene: TRBV11-2; D gene: TRBD1; CDR3 DNA: TGTGCCAGCAGCTTAGTCCTCGGACAGGGGTCAAGGAATGAGCAGTTCTTC; CDR3 protein: CASSLVLGQGSRNEQFF